This T cell receptor (beta chain) came from a study of beta chain features in type 1 diabetes. Broader study findings: Within the patient group, naive, central memory and Treg TCRB repertoires appeared more similar to each other than within healthy donors.

Reverse transcribing all isolated RNA meant expressed TCRB transcripts were sequenced. Only in-frame clones appear in the TCRdb table, and some are missing; sequencing was by immunoSEQ multiplex PCR. The table includes 680,000 or so clones, roughly 16% detected once. A few counts support this clone. Its specificity is not known. Germline-derived CDR1 and CDR2 are SGHNT and YYREEE (reference sequence). V was clipped by 4 bases and J by 0 bases, with 10 bases between them. The CDR3 runs 14 residues. The chain couples TRBV5-4 to TRBJ1-2, with D tentatively TRBD1 (6 bases). The sequence was obtained from a man aged 18 to 35 in good health. The sample comprised naive CD4+ T cells from blood. The CDR3 nucleotides are TGTGCCAGCAGCCCGGGGACATCTAACTATGGCTACACCTTC. This gives the protein CASSPGTSNYGYTF.